This T cell receptor beta chain was sequenced for a study of blood T cell repertoires in COVID-19. With 4 bases clipped from V and 4 bases from J, the junction kept 10 bases outside the gene matches. Germline V CDR1 and CDR2: SGHRS, YFSETQ. The CDR3 spans 15 residues. In the source study's methods: Estimates of nucleated cell counts were drawn from the amplification of reference gene primers. Data came from immunoSEQ multiplex PCR; TCRdb stores just in-frame clones and leaves some out. V and J calls plus clone size are reproduced from that table; the DNA served to infer D and trimming. Of a few hundred thousand clones in the sample, around 82% were seen once.

The sequence derives from a woman aged 50 to 60 with acute or convalescent COVID-19. The sample consisted of peripheral blood. V and J are TRBV5-1 and TRBJ1-2, with 7 bases matching TRBD1. CDR3 sequence reads: CASSVPGQPSYGYTF. The DNA of the CDR3 is TGCGCCAGCAGCGTGCCGGGACAGCCTAGCTATGGCTACACCTTC.